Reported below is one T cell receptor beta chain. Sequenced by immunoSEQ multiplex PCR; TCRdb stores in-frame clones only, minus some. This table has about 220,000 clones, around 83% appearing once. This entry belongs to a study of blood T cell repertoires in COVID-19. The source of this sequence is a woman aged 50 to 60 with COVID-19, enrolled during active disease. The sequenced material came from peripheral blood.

Here the CDR3 reads CASSRGGITDTQYF. CDR3 sequence (DNA): TGTGCCAGCAGCCGGGGGGGAATCACAGATACGCAGTATTTT. The rearrangement links TRBV7-3 to TRBJ2-3; 8 positions match TRBD2. Per the germline V gene, CDR1 is SGHTA and CDR2 is FQGTGA. With 5 bases clipped from V and 2 bases from J, the junction kept 3 bases outside the gene matches. This CDR3 has 14 residues.